Listed here is a single TCR beta chain. Antigen: not known. Expressed TCRB transcripts were sequenced because the entire RNA isolate underwent reverse transcription. Assay: immunoSEQ multiplex PCR; the TCRdb copy retains only in-frame clones and omits some. The sample consists of 220,000 or so clones, roughly 70% of them appearing once. One heparinised blood draw, averaging roughly 120 mL, came from each donor. Purity exceeding 95% was reached by all sorted populations. V trimming: 7 bases; J trimming: 4 bases; junction bases outside the gene matches: 4. CDR1 is MNHEY and CDR2 is SVGAGI in the germline V gene. The CDR3 loop spans 13 amino acids. The data belong to a study of beta chain features in type 1 diabetes. Findings and limits, study-wide: Fewer insertions but more deletions were seen at VDJ junctions in type 1 diabetes patients.

This chain uses TRBV6-5 with TRBJ2-5; 9 nucleotides align to TRBD2. The sequenced sample was naive CD4+ T cells from blood. The origin of this receptor is a man in his thirties or forties in good health. The CDR3 sequence is CASTGLARETQYF. In DNA, the CDR3 is TGTGCCAGCACCGGACTAGCGAGAGAGACCCAGTACTTC.